This T cell receptor (beta chain) originates from a study of blood T cell repertoires in COVID-19. Whole-study context: COVID-19 samples collected from the United States, Italy and Spain covered acute and convalescent phases. The analysed material was cDNA or gDNA that came from T cells, B-cell-depleted T cells, or PBMCs.

Authors' data handling: Amplifying reference gene primers gave estimates of nucleated cell counts. Clones were sequenced by immunoSEQ multiplex PCR, and TCRdb holds only the in-frame ones, with some missing. Clone size and V and J calls were adopted from that table, with D and trimming inferred from the DNA. In the table there are roughly 100,000 clones, 70% to 90% of which are singletons. In germline, CDR1 is MDHEN, CDR2 SYDVKM. Trimming took 5 bases from V and 0 from J, leaving 14 bases between them. The CDR3 consists of 15 residues. Source material: peripheral blood. The source of this sequence is a human donor in a cohort sampled during active COVID-19. V and J are TRBV28 and TRBJ2-7; perhaps TRBD2 as D (6 bases). CDR3 DNA sequence: TGTGCCAGCAGTCTCCCGGGGGTTAGCTCCTACGAGCAGTACTTC. Amino acids: CASSLPGVSSYEQYF. Using reference TRBV28 and TRBJ2-7 for the parts outside the CDR3, the full variable domain is DVKVTQSSRYLVKRTGEKVFLECVQDMDHENMFWYRQDPGLGLRLIYFSYDVKMKEKGDIPEGYSVSREKKERFSLILESASTNQTSMYLCASSLPGVSSYEQYFGPGTRLTVT.